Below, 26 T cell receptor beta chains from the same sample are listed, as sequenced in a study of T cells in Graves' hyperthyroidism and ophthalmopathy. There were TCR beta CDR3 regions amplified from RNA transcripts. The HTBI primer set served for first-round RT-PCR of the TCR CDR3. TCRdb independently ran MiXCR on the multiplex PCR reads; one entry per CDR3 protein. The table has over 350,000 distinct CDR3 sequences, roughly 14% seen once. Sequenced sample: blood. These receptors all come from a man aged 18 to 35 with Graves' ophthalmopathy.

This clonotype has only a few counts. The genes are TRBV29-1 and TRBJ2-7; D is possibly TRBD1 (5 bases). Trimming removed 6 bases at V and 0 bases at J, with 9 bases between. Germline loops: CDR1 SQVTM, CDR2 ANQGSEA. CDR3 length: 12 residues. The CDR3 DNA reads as TGCAGCGTCAAACAGGCCTCCTACGAGCAGTACTTC. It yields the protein CSVKQASYEQYF.

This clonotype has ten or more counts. In DNA form, the CDR3 reads TGTGCCAGCAGTCCCTCAGCGGATCAGCCCCAGCATTTT. Protein: CASSPSADQPQHF. V usage is TRBV27 and J usage is TRBJ1-5; no firm D call. The CDR3 extends over 13 amino acids. The germline CDR1 and CDR2 sequences are MNHEY and SMNVEV (reference sequence). V was cut by 5 bases and J by 5 bases, with 10 bases left in between.

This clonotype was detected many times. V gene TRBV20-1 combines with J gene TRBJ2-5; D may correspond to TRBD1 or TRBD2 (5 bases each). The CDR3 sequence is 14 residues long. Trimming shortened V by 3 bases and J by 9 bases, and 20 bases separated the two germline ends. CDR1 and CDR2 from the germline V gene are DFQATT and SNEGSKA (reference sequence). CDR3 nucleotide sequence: TGCAGTGCTAGTCGGGACCTCCCAATTGGGGCCCAGTACTTC. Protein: CSASRDLPIGAQYF.

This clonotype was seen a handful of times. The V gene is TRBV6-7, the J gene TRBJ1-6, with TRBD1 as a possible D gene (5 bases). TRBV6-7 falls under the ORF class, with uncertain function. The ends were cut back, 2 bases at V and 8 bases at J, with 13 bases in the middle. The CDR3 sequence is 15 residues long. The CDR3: CASSYPGSGDSPLHF. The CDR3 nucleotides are TGTGCCAGCAGTTACCCCGGGTCGGGGGATTCACCCCTCCACTTT.

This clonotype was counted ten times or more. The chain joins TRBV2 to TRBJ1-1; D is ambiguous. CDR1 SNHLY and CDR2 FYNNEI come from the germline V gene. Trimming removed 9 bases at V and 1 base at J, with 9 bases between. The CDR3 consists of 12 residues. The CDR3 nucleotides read TGTGCCAGTAAGACGGGGAACACTGAAGCTTTCTTT. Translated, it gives CASKTGNTEAFF. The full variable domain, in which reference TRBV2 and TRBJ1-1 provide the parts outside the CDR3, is EPEVTQTPSHQVTQMGQEVILRCVPISNHLYFYWYRQILGQKVEFLVSFYNNEISEKSEIFDDQFSVERPDGSNFTLKIRSTKLEDSAMYFCASKTGNTEAFFGQGTRLTVV.

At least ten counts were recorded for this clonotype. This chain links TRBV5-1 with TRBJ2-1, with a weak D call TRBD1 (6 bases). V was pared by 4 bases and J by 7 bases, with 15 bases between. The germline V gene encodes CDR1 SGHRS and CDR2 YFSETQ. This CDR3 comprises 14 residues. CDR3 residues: CASSLADRDNEQFF. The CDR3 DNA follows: TGCGCCAGCAGCCTGGCGGACAGAGATAATGAGCAGTTCTTC.

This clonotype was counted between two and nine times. Here the CDR3 reads CASSESPNQPQHF. For the CDR3, the DNA is TGTGCCAGCAGTGAATCGCCCAATCAGCCCCAGCATTTT. The rearrangement joins TRBV6-4 to TRBJ1-5; D unclear. Germline CDR1 and CDR2: MRHNA and SNTAGT. The germline V and J ends were trimmed by 3 bases and 3 bases, with 6 bases remaining between them. The CDR3 runs to 13 residues.

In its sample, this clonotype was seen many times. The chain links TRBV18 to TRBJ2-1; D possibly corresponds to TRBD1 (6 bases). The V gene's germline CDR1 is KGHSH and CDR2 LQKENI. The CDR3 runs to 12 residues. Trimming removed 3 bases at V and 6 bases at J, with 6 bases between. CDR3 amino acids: CASSPGANEQFF. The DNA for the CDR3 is TGTGCCAGCTCACCGGGGGCCAATGAGCAGTTCTTC.

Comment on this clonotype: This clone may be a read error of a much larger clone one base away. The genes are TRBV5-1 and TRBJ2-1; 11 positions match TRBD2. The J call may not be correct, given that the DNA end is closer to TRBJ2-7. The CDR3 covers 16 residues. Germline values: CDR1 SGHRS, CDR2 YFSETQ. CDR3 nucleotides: TGTGCCAGCAGCTTTTACGGGACTAGCGGCTACAATGAGCAGTACTTC. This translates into CASSFYGTSGYNEQYF.

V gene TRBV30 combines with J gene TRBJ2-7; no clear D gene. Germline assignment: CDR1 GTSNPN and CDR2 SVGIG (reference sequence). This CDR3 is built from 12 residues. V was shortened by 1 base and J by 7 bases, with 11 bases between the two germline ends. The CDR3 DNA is TGTGCCTGGAGTGAATTTGAGACAGAGCAGTACTTC. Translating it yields CAWSEFETEQYF.

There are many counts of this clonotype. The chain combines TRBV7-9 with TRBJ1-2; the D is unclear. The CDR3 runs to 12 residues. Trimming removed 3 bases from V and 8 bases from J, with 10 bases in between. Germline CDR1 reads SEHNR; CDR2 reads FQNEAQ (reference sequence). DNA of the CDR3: TGTGCCAGCAGCTTCCCCGTCGGCGGCTACACCTTC. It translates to CASSFPVGGYTF.

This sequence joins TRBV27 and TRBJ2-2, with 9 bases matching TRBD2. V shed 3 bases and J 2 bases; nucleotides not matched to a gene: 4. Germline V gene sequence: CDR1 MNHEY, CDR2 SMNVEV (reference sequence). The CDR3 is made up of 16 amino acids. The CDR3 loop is CASSFIAGANTGELFF. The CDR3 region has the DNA TGTGCCAGCAGTTTTATAGCGGGGGCCAACACCGGGGAGCTGTTTTTT.

The CDR3 bases are TGTGCCAGCAGCTACCGGGACAGGGTCCAAACCGGGGAGCTGTTTTTT. As protein: CASSYRDRVQTGELFF. The chain combines TRBV11-3 with TRBJ2-2; 9 bases align to TRBD1. Per the germline V gene, CDR1 is SGHNT and CDR2 is YENEEA. V dropped 4 bases and J dropped 5; count of bases not matched to a gene: 8. This CDR3 has 16 residues.

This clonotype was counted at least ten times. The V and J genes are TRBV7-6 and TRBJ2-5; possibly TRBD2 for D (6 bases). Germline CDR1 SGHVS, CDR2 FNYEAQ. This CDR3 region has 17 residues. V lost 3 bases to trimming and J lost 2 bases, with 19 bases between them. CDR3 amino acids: CASSLGPVGGSQETQYF. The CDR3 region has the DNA TGTGCCAGCAGCTTGGGTCCGGTAGGAGGGTCACAAGAGACCCAGTACTTC.

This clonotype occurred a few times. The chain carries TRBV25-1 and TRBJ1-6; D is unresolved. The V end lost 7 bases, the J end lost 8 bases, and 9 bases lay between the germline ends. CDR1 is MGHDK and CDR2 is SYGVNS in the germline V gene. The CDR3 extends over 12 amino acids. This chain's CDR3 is CASTGADSPLHF. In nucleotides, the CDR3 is TGTGCCAGCACCGGCGCAGATTCACCCCTCCACTTT.

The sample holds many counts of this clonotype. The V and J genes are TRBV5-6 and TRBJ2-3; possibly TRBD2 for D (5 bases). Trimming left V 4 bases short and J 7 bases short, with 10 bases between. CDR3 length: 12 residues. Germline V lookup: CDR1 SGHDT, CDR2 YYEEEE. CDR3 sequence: CASSRQDYTQYF. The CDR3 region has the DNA TGTGCCAGCAGCCGCCAGGACTATACGCAGTATTTT.

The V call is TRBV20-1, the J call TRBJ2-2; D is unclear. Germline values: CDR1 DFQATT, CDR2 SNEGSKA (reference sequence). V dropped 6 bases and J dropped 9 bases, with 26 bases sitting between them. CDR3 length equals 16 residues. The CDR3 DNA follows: TGCAGTGCCCCCGGTGAAGGCCCGGCGATATCCCGGGAGCTGTTTTTT. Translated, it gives CSAPGEGPAISRELFF.

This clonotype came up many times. The CDR3: CAWSLRTDTQYF. The CDR3 nucleotides read TGTGCCTGGAGTCTTCGCACAGATACGCAGTATTTT. The rearrangement uses TRBV30 and TRBJ2-3; D gene unclear. CDR1 and CDR2 (germline): GTSNPN, SVGIG (reference sequence). This CDR3 region has 12 residues. V was pared by 2 bases and J by 1 base, with 4 bases between.

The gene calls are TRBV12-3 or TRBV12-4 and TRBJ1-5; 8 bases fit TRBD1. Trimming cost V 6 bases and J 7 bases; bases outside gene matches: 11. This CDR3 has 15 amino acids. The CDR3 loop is CASSRETGERQPQHF. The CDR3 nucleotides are TGTGCCAGCAGCCGAGAGACAGGGGAGCGGCAGCCCCAGCATTTT.

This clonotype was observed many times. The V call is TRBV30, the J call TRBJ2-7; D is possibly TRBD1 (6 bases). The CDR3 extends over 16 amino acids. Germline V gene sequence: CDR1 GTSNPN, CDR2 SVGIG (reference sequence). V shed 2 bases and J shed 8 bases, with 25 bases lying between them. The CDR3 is CAWSLLRDTVLGKQYF. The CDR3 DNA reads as TGTGCCTGGAGTCTACTAAGGGACACGGTCCTTGGAAAGCAGTACTTC. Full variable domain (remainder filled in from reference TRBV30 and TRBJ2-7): SQTIHQWPATLVQPVGSPLSLECTVEGTSNPNLYWYRQAAGRGLQLLFYSVGIGQISSEVPQNLSASRPQDRQFILSSKKLLLSDSGFYLCAWSLLRDTVLGKQYFGPGTRLTVT.

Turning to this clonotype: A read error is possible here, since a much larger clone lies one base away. The CDR3 is CAWGGTYNEQFF. The DNA of the CDR3 is TGTGCCTGGGGTGGAACTTACAATGAGCAGTTCTTC. The chain is built from TRBV30 and TRBJ2-1; D uncertain. Per germline, CDR1 GTSNPN and CDR2 SVGIG (reference sequence). Trimming pared 5 bases from V and 4 bases from J, leaving 9 bases between. The CDR3 is 12 amino acids.

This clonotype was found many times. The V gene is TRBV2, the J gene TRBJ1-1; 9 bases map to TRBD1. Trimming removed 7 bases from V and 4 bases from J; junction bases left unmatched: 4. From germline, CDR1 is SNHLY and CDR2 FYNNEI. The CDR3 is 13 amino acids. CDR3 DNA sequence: TGTGCCAGCAATTTACAGGGGGCCACTGAAGCTTTCTTT. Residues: CASNLQGATEAFF.

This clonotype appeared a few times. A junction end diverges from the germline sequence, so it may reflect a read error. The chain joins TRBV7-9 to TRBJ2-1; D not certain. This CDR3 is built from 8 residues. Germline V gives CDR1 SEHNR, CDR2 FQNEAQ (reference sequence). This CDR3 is CASPLEVF. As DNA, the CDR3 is TGTGCCAGCCCCCTTGAGGTCTTC.

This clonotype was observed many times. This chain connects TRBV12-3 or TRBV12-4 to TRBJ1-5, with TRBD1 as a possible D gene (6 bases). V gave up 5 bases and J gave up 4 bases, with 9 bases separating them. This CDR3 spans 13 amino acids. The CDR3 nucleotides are TGTGCCAGCAGTGGGGGGGCGAATCAGCCCCAGCATTTT. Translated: CASSGGANQPQHF.

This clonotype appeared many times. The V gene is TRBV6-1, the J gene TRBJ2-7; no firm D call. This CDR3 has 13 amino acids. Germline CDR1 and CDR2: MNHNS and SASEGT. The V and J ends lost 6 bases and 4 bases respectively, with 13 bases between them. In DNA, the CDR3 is TGTGCCAGCAGAAATACGGGTCAATACGAGCAGTACTTC. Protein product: CASRNTGQYEQYF.

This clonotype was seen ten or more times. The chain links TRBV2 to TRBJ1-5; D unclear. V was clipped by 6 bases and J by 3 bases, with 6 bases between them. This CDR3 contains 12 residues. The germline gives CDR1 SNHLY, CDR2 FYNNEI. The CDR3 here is CASRASNQPQHF. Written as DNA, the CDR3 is TGTGCCAGCAGGGCCTCCAATCAGCCCCAGCATTTT.